The next 30 T cell receptor beta chains were all read from a single sample in a study of shared T cell receptors in the human thymus. This table comes from immunoSEQ multiplex PCR, and its TCRdb copy is limited to in-frame clones, with some not included. The sample gives 640,000 or so clones, more than 70% of which show up once; 0.009% to 0.0095% is in the top ten. The data were also submitted as part of a second study, on human thymus T cells.

Sequenced material: thymocytes. Receptor source: a boy younger than two with a congenital heart defect.

The CDR3 DNA is TGTGCCAGCAGTTGTGGGGGAGGTTGCGAGCAGTACTTC. It yields the protein CASSCGGGCEQYF. The chain joins TRBV28 to TRBJ2-7; tentatively, D is TRBD2 (6 bases). V lost 4 bases and J lost 6, with 13 bases in between. This CDR3 spans 13 amino acids. From germline, CDR1 is MDHEN and CDR2 SYDVKM.

The V call is TRBV19, the J call TRBJ1-6; no definite D call. Germline V gene data show CDR1 as LNHDA and CDR2 as SQIVND (reference sequence). V was pared by 7 bases and J by 6 bases, with 19 bases between. The CDR3 loop spans 16 amino acids. In nucleotides, the CDR3 is TGTGCCAGTACCCCGGGATCCTCAGAGGGTAATTCACCCCTCCACTTT. As protein: CASTPGSSEGNSPLHF.

This clone has more than one count but fewer than ten. The rearrangement joins TRBV7-2 to TRBJ1-1, with TRBD1 identical over 12 bases. V lost 4 bases and J lost 5; bases outside the gene matches: 5. CDR1 is SGHTA, CDR2 FQGNSA, per germline. This CDR3 region has 15 residues. This chain's CDR3 is CASSSGTGGLTEAFF. The CDR3 coding sequence is TGTGCCAGCAGCTCCGGGACAGGGGGCCTGACTGAAGCTTTCTTT.

The chain has TRBV28 and TRBJ2-7; weak D call: TRBD1 (7 bases). V was cut by 7 bases and J by 1 base, with 17 bases left in between. The germline V gene encodes CDR1 MDHEN and CDR2 SYDVKM. The CDR3 spans 15 residues. The CDR3 nucleotides read TGTGCCAGCAATCGGGGGACAGTTTCTTCCTACGAGCAGTACTTC. Its translation is CASNRGTVSSYEQYF.

The rearrangement uses TRBV6-1 and TRBJ2-3, with D possibly matching TRBD2 (6 bases). This CDR3 region has 15 residues. Germline V lookup: CDR1 MNHNS, CDR2 SASEGT. Trimming left V 6 bases short and J 1 base short, with 14 bases between. CDR3 sequence reads: CASRVGGTGTDTQYF. The CDR3 nucleotides are TGTGCCAGCAGAGTAGGCGGGACGGGCACAGATACGCAGTATTTT.

The chain is built from TRBV4-3 and TRBJ2-7, with 10 nucleotides matching TRBD2. There are 15 residues in the CDR3. The ends lost 1 base at V and 2 bases at J; junction bases unmatched: 2. Germline CDR1 and CDR2: LGHNA and YSLEER. CDR3 sequence reads: CASSQGTSGAYEQYF. As DNA, the CDR3 is TGCGCCAGCAGCCAAGGGACTAGCGGAGCCTACGAGCAGTACTTC.

V gene TRBV28 combines with J gene TRBJ2-7; no firm D call. The germline gives CDR1 MDHEN, CDR2 SYDVKM. V was pared by 5 bases and J by 5 bases, with 13 bases between. There are 13 residues in the CDR3. DNA for the CDR3: TGTGCCAGCAGTGCACCTAGAGCCCACGAGCAGTACTTC. Amino acids: CASSAPRAHEQYF. Variable domain in full (rest from reference TRBV28 and TRBJ2-7): DVKVTQSSRYLVKRTGEKVFLECVQDMDHENMFWYRQDPGLGLRLIYFSYDVKMKEKGDIPEGYSVSREKKERFSLILESASTNQTSMYLCASSAPRAHEQYFGPGTRLTVT.

This sequence joins TRBV4-2 and TRBJ1-5, with 8 bases that match TRBD1. CDR1 and CDR2 from the germline V gene are LGHNA and YNFKEQ. V shed 0 bases and J 0 bases; nucleotides not matched to a gene: 10. This CDR3 region has 19 residues. CDR3 protein: CASSQDGTGGTFSNQPQHF. CDR3 nucleotide sequence: TGTGCCAGCAGCCAAGACGGGACAGGAGGAACGTTTAGCAATCAGCCCCAGCATTTT.

The chain couples TRBV30 to TRBJ2-1; D remains unclear. Trimming removed 0 bases at V and 7 bases at J, with 7 bases between. The CDR3 loop spans 12 amino acids. Germline V gives CDR1 GTSNPN, CDR2 SVGIG (reference sequence). Written as DNA, the CDR3 is TGTGCCTGGAGTGTACATGTAAATGAGCAGTTCTTC. It yields the protein CAWSVHVNEQFF.

The rearrangement links TRBV4-3 to TRBJ1-1; 8 nucleotides match TRBD1. The CDR3 loop spans 18 amino acids. The germline CDR1 and CDR2 sequences are LGHNA and YSLEER. Unmatched junction bases numbered 12, after V lost 3 bases and J lost 0 bases. DNA of the CDR3: TGCGCCAGCAGCCACTTACCTCCGGGACAGGACATGAACACTGAAGCTTTCTTT. Translating gives CASSHLPPGQDMNTEAFF.

Only one count was recorded for this clone. The V and J genes are TRBV28 and TRBJ2-4; D is perhaps TRBD1 (5 bases). V lost 5 bases and J lost 1, with 15 bases in between. This CDR3 comprises 16 residues. Germline CDR1 and CDR2: MDHEN and SYDVKM. The CDR3 nucleotides read TGTGCCAGCAGTCCACGACAGATACACGCCAAAAACATTCAGTACTTC. Translation gives CASSPRQIHAKNIQYF.

The V and J genes are TRBV5-4 and TRBJ2-7; 7 bases map to TRBD1. The germline V gene has CDR1 SGHNT and CDR2 YYREEE (reference sequence). This CDR3 spans 15 amino acids. Trimming cost V 4 bases and J 7 bases; bases outside gene matches: 14. DNA for the CDR3: TGTGCCAGCAGCCCGGCCCCAGGGGGTAAGGGTGAGCAGTACTTC. Protein: CASSPAPGGKGEQYF. The full variable domain, its missing parts supplied by reference TRBV5-4 and TRBJ2-7, is ETGVTQSPTHLIKTRGQQVTLRCSSQSGHNTVSWYQQALGQGPQFIFQYYREEENGRGNFPPRFSGLQFPNYSSELNVNALELDDSALYLCASSPAPGGKGEQYFGPGTRLTVT.

The chain joins TRBV6-1 to TRBJ2-1, with 7 bases aligning to TRBD2. This CDR3 region has 16 residues. Germline V CDR1 and CDR2: MNHNS, SASEGT. V gave up 1 base and J gave up 2 bases; unmatched junction bases: 5. CDR3 DNA sequence: TGTGCCAGCAGTGAAGTATGGGGGAGGGCCTACAATGAGCAGTTCTTC. Translated: CASSEVWGRAYNEQFF.

V is TRBV27 and J is TRBJ1-1, with TRBD1 as a possible D gene (5 bases). The V end was cut by 7 bases, the J end by 7 bases, with 16 bases between. This CDR3 comprises 13 residues. Germline lookup yields CDR1 MNHEY and CDR2 SMNVEV (reference sequence). The CDR3 DNA follows: TGTGCCAGCACTGATAGGGGCAGAAATGAAGCTTTCTTT. Protein product: CASTDRGRNEAFF.

This chain connects TRBV28 to TRBJ1-1; tentatively, D is TRBD1 (5 bases). CDR3 length: 12 residues. Germline CDR1 is MDHEN and CDR2 is SYDVKM. Trimming removed 3 bases at V and 7 bases at J, with 9 bases between. In DNA form, the CDR3 reads TGTGCCAGCAGTTTCTCCCAGGGTGAAGCTTTCTTT. It is translated as CASSFSQGEAFF.

The V gene is TRBV9, the J gene TRBJ2-3; 11 positions match TRBD2. Looked up from germline, CDR1 is SGDLS and CDR2 is YYNGEE. The junction had 17 bases not matched to a gene; V was cut back by 3 bases and J by 2 bases. This CDR3 is built from 20 residues. The CDR3 DNA is TGTGCCAGCAGCGCCCGCACGAGTCCACTAGCGGGGGATTTCACAGATACGCAGTATTTT. Amino acids: CASSARTSPLAGDFTDTQYF.

V usage is TRBV28 and J usage is TRBJ1-4; D call uncertain. CDR3 length: 14 amino acids. V gave up 3 bases and J gave up 7 bases, with 12 bases separating them. CDR1 and CDR2 from the germline V gene are MDHEN and SYDVKM. The CDR3 here is CASSFGTVGEKLFF. The CDR3 region has the DNA TGTGCCAGCAGTTTTGGAACAGTAGGTGAAAAACTGTTTTTT.

The chain joins TRBV30 to TRBJ2-1; 10 positions match TRBD2. This CDR3 has 14 residues. The V and J ends lost 2 bases and 14 bases, in that order; junction bases with no gene match: 12. Germline V gives CDR1 GTSNPN, CDR2 SVGIG (reference sequence). The CDR3 loop is CAWSQAGGPVRKFF. In nucleotides, the CDR3 is TGTGCCTGGAGTCAAGCGGGAGGGCCAGTGAGGAAGTTCTTC.

The chain combines TRBV10-3 with TRBJ2-3; D not resolved. Germline V gene sequence: CDR1 ENHRY, CDR2 SYGVKD. CDR3 length: 15 amino acids. The V and J ends lost 4 bases and 3 bases respectively, with 14 bases between them. CDR3 coding DNA: TGTGCCATCAGTGTGGGCCGATATTCGACAGATACGCAGTATTTT. Its protein is CAISVGRYSTDTQYF.

The chain has TRBV5-4 and TRBJ2-1, with 9 bases fitting TRBD1. CDR1 is SGHNT, CDR2 YYREEE, per germline (reference sequence). The V and J ends lost 0 bases and 6 bases, in that order; junction bases with no gene match: 16. CDR3 size: 19 residues. The CDR3 loop reads CASSLATKPTGGIINEQFF. CDR3 DNA: TGTGCCAGCAGCTTGGCTACCAAGCCGACAGGGGGAATCATCAATGAGCAGTTCTTC. The full variable domain, in which reference TRBV5-4 and TRBJ2-1 provide the parts outside the CDR3, is ETGVTQSPTHLIKTRGQQVTLRCSSQSGHNTVSWYQQALGQGPQFIFQYYREEENGRGNFPPRFSGLQFPNYSSELNVNALELDDSALYLCASSLATKPTGGIINEQFFGPGTRLTVL.

This clone appeared once. The rearrangement uses TRBV5-6 and TRBJ2-2; 11 bases are shared with TRBD2. Germline-derived CDR1 and CDR2 are SGHDT and YYEEEE. The CDR3 has 18 amino acids. The trim removed 4 bases at V and 2 bases at J, leaving 10 bases unmatched. This chain's CDR3 is CASSRPGLAEGNTGELFF. The CDR3 bases are TGTGCCAGCAGCCGACCGGGACTAGCGGAGGGAAACACCGGGGAGCTGTTTTTT.

In regard to this clone: One end of the junction fails to match germline, which may point to a read error. V is TRBV7-2 and J is TRBJ2-3, with D unclear. The germline CDR1 and CDR2 sequences are SGHTA and FQGNSA. CDR3 length: 13 residues. The CDR3 DNA sequence: TGTGCCAGCAGCTTAATCATCACAGATGCGCAGTATTTT. Its translation is CASSLIITDAQYF.

The CDR3 nucleotides are TGTGCCAGCAGTTTAAGGGCCGGGACAGGGACGTACGAGCAGTACTTC. The encoded protein is CASSLRAGTGTYEQYF. This chain joins TRBV27 and TRBJ2-7, with 9 bases identical to TRBD1. Germline assignment: CDR1 MNHEY and CDR2 SMNVEV (reference sequence). V shed 2 bases, J shed 4 bases, and the junction held 9 bases outside the gene matches. This CDR3 is 16 amino acids long.

This rearrangement joins TRBV5-6 to TRBJ2-3, with TRBD2 identical over 10 bases. Looked up from germline, CDR1 is SGHDT and CDR2 is YYEEEE. This CDR3 is 17 amino acids long. Losses at the gene ends were 0 bases for V and 4 bases for J; bases not matched to a gene: 8. The CDR3 reads CASSLVLSGRAADTQYF. The CDR3 coding sequence is TGTGCCAGCAGCTTGGTTCTAAGCGGGAGGGCTGCAGATACGCAGTATTTT.

This chain links TRBV2 with TRBJ2-2; D is possibly TRBD1 (6 bases). The CDR3 extends over 14 amino acids. Per the germline V gene, CDR1 is SNHLY and CDR2 is FYNNEI. V was clipped by 6 bases and J by 1 base, with 9 bases between them. CDR3 in DNA: TGTGCCAGCAGGCCGACAGGGAACACCGGGGAGCTGTTTTTT. This sequence encodes CASRPTGNTGELFF.

V usage is TRBV11-2 and J usage is TRBJ1-1, with D unresolved. From germline, CDR1 is SGHAT and CDR2 FQNNGV. The length of the CDR3 is 13 residues. Trimming left V 6 bases short and J 1 base short, with 9 bases between. For the CDR3, the DNA is TGTGCCAGCAGGATAGGAGCGAACACTGAAGCTTTCTTT. It is translated as CASRIGANTEAFF.

Details on this clone: A read error may account for a junction end that differs from germline. This chain uses TRBV6-7 with TRBJ2-4; 8 bases agree with TRBD2. TRBV6-7 qualifies as an ORF whose function is uncertain. CDR3 length equals 16 residues. The CDR3 bases are TGCGTCCAGCGTGGACGGGAGGGGCTGGCCAAAAACATTCAGTACTTC. Protein sequence: CVQRGREGLAKNIQYF.

J is TRBJ1-2 and V is TRBV30, with D maybe TRBD1 (5 bases). Trimming cost V 3 bases and J 3 bases, with 11 bases left between them. The CDR3 length is 13 residues. Germline V CDR1 and CDR2: GTSNPN, SVGIG (reference sequence). DNA of the CDR3: TGTGCCTGGAGCCCTACAGGCGACTATGGCTACACCTTC. Protein sequence: CAWSPTGDYGYTF. The full variable domain, with the rest looked up from reference TRBV30 and TRBJ1-2, is SQTIHQWPATLVQPVGSPLSLECTVEGTSNPNLYWYRQAAGRGLQLLFYSVGIGQISSEVPQNLSASRPQDRQFILSSKKLLLSDSGFYLCAWSPTGDYGYTFGSGTRLTVV.

This clone was picked up a small number of times. The rearrangement uses TRBV19 and TRBJ1-2; D unresolved. Per germline, CDR1 LNHDA and CDR2 SQIVND (reference sequence). V dropped 3 bases and J dropped 2 bases, with 7 bases sitting between them. CDR3 length: 13 residues. The CDR3 region has the DNA TGTGCCAGTAGTATTTTACTGAACTATGGCTACACCTTC. Its protein product is CASSILLNYGYTF.

This clone was detected only a few times. V usage is TRBV5-6 and J usage is TRBJ2-2; TRBD2 matches at 7 bases. After removal of 3 bases from V and 3 bases from J, the junction contained 11 bases not matched to a gene. Germline CDR1 is SGHDT and CDR2 is YYEEEE. This CDR3 contains 17 residues. The CDR3 spells CASSCPHFAGDTGELFF. Written as DNA, the CDR3 is TGTGCCAGCAGCTGCCCCCACTTTGCGGGAGACACCGGGGAGCTGTTTTTT.